A single sample is the source of the 17 T cell receptor beta chains below, sequenced in a study of vaccination effects on CD4 cells after COVID-19. Before sequencing, viral peptide pools were used by the ViraFEST assay to expand antigen-specific CD4+ T cells. Subsequent to approximately 9 days of culture, CD4+ T cells were isolated. Vaccinated recipients, who were negative for nucleocapsid antibodies, had no history of SARS-CoV-2 infection. Produced via immunoSEQ multiplex PCR; TCRdb's table is partial and in-frame only. The table has nearly 35,000 clones, less than 80% seen once; the top ten hold under 30%. These receptors are not linked to any known antigen. The source was CD4+ T cells from PBMCs cultured with HCoV-OC43 spike peptides, collected before COVID-19 vaccination. The subset was: HCoV-OC43 spike overlapping peptide pool stimulation. The source is a human donor who received a COVID-19 vaccine.

The rearrangement joins TRBV7-2 to TRBJ1-5; D is perhaps TRBD1 (5 bases). Germline values: CDR1 SGHTA, CDR2 FQGNSA. This CDR3 is 15 amino acids long. The V gene lost 5 bases and the J gene lost 5 bases, with 16 bases spanning the gap. The CDR3 spells CASSGYGTAYQPQHF. CDR3 in DNA: TGTGCCAGCAGCGGCTACGGGACGGCATATCAGCCCCAGCATTTT.

The genes are TRBV7-2 and TRBJ2-4; tentatively, D is TRBD1 or TRBD2 (6 bases each). Deletions cut 6 bases from V and 6 bases from J, with 18 bases between. This CDR3 comprises 15 residues. Germline V lookup: CDR1 SGHTA, CDR2 FQGNSA. The CDR3 bases are TGTGCCAGCAGTTCCCGGAGGGGGGCCCCAAACATTCAGTACTTC. This encodes CASSSRRGAPNIQYF.

This clone was observed once. The chain employs TRBV10-3 and TRBJ2-3; D is perhaps TRBD1 or TRBD2 (7 bases each). This CDR3 comprises 15 residues. From germline, CDR1 is ENHRY and CDR2 SYGVKD. With 11 bases removed from V and 3 bases from J, the gap between germline ends came to 21 bases. The CDR3 sequence is CAVQGGARLTDTQYF. For the CDR3, the DNA is TGTGCCGTCCAGGGGGGGGCTCGCTTGACAGATACGCAGTATTTT.

V and J are TRBV25-1 and TRBJ2-1, with TRBD2 identical over 9 bases. The CDR3 consists of 16 residues. J lost 10 bases, V lost 4 bases, and 14 bases had no gene match. From germline, CDR1 is MGHDK and CDR2 SYGVNS. The CDR3 protein is CASSAPSAAGGVEQFF. Here the CDR3 DNA reads TGTGCCAGCAGTGCCCCCTCTGCGGCGGGGGGGGTCGAGCAGTTCTTC.

The V gene is TRBV6-2 or TRBV6-3, the J gene TRBJ2-3; D is possibly TRBD2 (7 bases). Deletions cut 6 bases from V and 1 base from J, with 26 bases between. CDR1 is MNHEY, CDR2 SVGEGT, per germline. This CDR3 spans 19 amino acids. The CDR3 DNA follows: TGTGCCAGCAGCCGTAGCCTGTGGCGGGGGCCCCGGGGCACAGATACGCAGTATTTT. This encodes CASSRSLWRGPRGTDTQYF.

The chain employs TRBV10-2 and TRBJ1-4; 9 bases map to TRBD1. The CDR3 runs 15 residues. Trimming cost V 6 bases and J 6 bases; bases outside gene matches: 8. Germline V gene data show CDR1 as WSHSY and CDR2 as SAAADI. CDR3 nucleotides: TGCGCCAGCAGAGCCGACGGGACAGGGTATGAAAAACTGTTTTTT. Translated: CASRADGTGYEKLFF.

The rearrangement joins TRBV10-3 to TRBJ1-6, with 9 bases matching TRBD1. The CDR3 runs 14 residues. Germline lookup yields CDR1 ENHRY and CDR2 SYGVKD. Trimming removed 7 bases from V and 10 bases from J; junction bases left unmatched: 8. CDR3 bases: TGTGCCATCATGGGGGGACAGGGTGAATCACCCCTCCACTTT. Its translation: CAIMGGQGESPLHF.

The chain is built from TRBV2 and TRBJ2-3; 7 bases are a match to TRBD1. Germline V CDR1 and CDR2: SNHLY, FYNNEI. CDR3 size: 13 residues. After removal of 4 bases from V and 6 bases from J, the junction contained 4 bases not matched to a gene. Written as DNA, the CDR3 is TGTGCCAGCAGTGGACAGGGTCGCGATACGCAGTATTTT. It yields the protein CASSGQGRDTQYF.

The chain is built from TRBV5-5 and TRBJ2-2, with TRBD2 matching 8 bases. This CDR3 comprises 16 residues. V was pared by 4 bases and J by 6 bases, with 11 bases of the junction left unmatched. Germline V CDR1 and CDR2: SGHKS, YYEKEE (reference sequence). The CDR3 bases are TGTGCCAGCAGCATAGGACTAGCTAGAGGGGCCGGGGAGCTGTTTTTT. This gives the protein CASSIGLARGAGELFF.

This chain connects TRBV6-5 to TRBJ1-2, with D perhaps TRBD1 (6 bases). The CDR3 totals 13 residues. CDR1 and CDR2 from the germline V gene are MNHEY and SVGAGI. V was shortened by 5 bases and J by 3 bases, with 10 bases between the two germline ends. CDR3 protein: CASSPPGDYGYTF. The CDR3 bases are TGTGCCAGCAGTCCTCCAGGGGACTATGGCTACACCTTC.

This clone was seen a few times. V usage is TRBV5-4 and J usage is TRBJ2-7, with 9 positions matching TRBD1. After removal of 4 bases from V and 5 bases from J, the junction contained 13 bases not matched to a gene. This CDR3 is built from 16 residues. Germline values: CDR1 SGHNT, CDR2 YYREEE (reference sequence). The CDR3 loop reads CASSTTGQGNGNEQYF. The DNA for the CDR3 is TGTGCCAGCAGCACTACGGGACAGGGTAACGGTAACGAGCAGTACTTC.

CDR3 protein: CASSHVHDHEQFF. CDR3 DNA: TGTGCCAGCAGCCACGTACACGATCATGAGCAGTTCTTC. This chain links TRBV4-2 with TRBJ2-1; D is undetermined. The CDR3 is made up of 13 amino acids. The V and J ends lost 3 bases and 8 bases respectively, with 11 bases between them. CDR1 LGHNA and CDR2 YNFKEQ come from the germline V gene.

The V and J genes are TRBV10-3 and TRBJ1-2; unclear D gene. Germline loops: CDR1 ENHRY, CDR2 SYGVKD. This CDR3 is built from 15 residues. The V end lost 5 bases, the J end lost 2 bases, and 15 bases lay between the germline ends. CDR3 residues: CAISSAGDTNYGYTF. The CDR3 DNA follows: TGTGCCATCAGTTCAGCAGGAGACACCAACTATGGCTACACCTTC.

V and J are TRBV28 and TRBJ1-5; D is ambiguous. With 6 bases removed from V and 0 bases from J, the gap between germline ends came to 15 bases. CDR1 is MDHEN and CDR2 is SYDVKM in the germline V gene. This CDR3 spans 16 amino acids. This chain's CDR3 is CASSDTRIYSNQPQHF. The DNA of the CDR3 is TGTGCCAGCAGCGATACCAGAATCTATAGCAATCAGCCCCAGCATTTT.

The genes are TRBV9 and TRBJ2-1; 9 nucleotides line up with TRBD1. V dropped 4 bases and J dropped 9; count of bases not matched to a gene: 11. CDR3 length: 15 residues. The V gene's germline CDR1 is SGDLS and CDR2 YYNGEE. The CDR3 region is CASSLTGTGHGEQFF. The CDR3, as DNA: TGTGCCAGCAGCTTGACCGGGACAGGGCACGGTGAGCAGTTCTTC.

The V call is TRBV5-6, the J call TRBJ2-1, with TRBD1 matching over 8 bases. The junction had 4 bases not matched to a gene; V was cut back by 2 bases and J by 6 bases. CDR3 length equals 14 residues. The germline V gene has CDR1 SGHDT and CDR2 YYEEEE. The CDR3 DNA is TGTGCCAGCAGCTTTGGACAGGGTGGCAATGAGCAGTTCTTC. Protein sequence: CASSFGQGGNEQFF.

The table lists this clone with a few counts. The J gene is TRBJ1-2, the V gene TRBV20-1, with a weak D call TRBD1 (5 bases). Trimming left V 3 bases short and J 8 bases short, with 16 bases between. Germline CDR1 and CDR2: DFQATT and SNEGSKA (reference sequence). The CDR3 has 13 residues. The CDR3 reads CSASPLGENGYTF. For the CDR3, the DNA is TGCAGTGCTAGTCCTCTGGGGGAAAACGGCTACACCTTC.